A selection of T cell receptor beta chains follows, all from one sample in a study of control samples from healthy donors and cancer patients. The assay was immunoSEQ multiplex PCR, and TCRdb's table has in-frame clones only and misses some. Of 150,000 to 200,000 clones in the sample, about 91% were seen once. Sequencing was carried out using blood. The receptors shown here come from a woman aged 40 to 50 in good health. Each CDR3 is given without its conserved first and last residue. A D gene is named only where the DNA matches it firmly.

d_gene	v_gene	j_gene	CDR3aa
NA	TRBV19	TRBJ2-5	ASSMDGEETQY
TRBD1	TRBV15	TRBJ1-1	ATSRGWDRADVSTEAF
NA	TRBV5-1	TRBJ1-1	ASSITENTEAF
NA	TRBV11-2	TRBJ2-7	ASSGSLLSGEQY
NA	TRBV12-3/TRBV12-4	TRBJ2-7	ASSLHGFEQY
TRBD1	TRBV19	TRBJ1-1	ASSPGTGGEAF
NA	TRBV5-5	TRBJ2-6	ASSLGAWLTSGANVLT
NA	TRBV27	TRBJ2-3	ASSLGGAETDTQY
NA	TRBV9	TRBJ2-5	ASSSLGEGTVQETQY
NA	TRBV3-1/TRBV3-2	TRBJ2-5	ASRLPYVGTQY
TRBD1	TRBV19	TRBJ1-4	ASRAPPGQGNEKLF
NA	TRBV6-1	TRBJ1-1	ASSERRGRNTEAF
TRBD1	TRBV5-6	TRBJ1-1	ASSGTGGNTEAF
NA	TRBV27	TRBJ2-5	ASSGRGDNLETQY
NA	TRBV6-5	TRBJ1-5	ASRLKPTGNQPQH
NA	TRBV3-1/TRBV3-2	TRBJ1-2	ASSQDGGGEFGGYT
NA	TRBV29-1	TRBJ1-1	STRDPNMNTEAF
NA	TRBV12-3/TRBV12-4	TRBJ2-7	ASSFGRWYEQY
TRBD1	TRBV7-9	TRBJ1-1	ASSRPGTGASAF
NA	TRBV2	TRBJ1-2	ASSPIEHRLDGYT
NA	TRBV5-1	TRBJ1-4	ASSSTSLATNEKLF
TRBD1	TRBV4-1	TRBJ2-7	ASSREPGTGLNYEQY
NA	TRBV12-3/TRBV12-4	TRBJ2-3	ASRRTGTDTQY
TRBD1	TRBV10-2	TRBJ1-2	ASSPGTGGAGGYT
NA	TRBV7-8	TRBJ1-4	ASRASPEGRVVGEKLF
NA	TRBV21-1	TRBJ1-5	ASTARTYNQPQH
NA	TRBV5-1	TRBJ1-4	ASSPNTGGSEKLF
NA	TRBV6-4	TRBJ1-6	ASSGTSNSPLH
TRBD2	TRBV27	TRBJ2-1	ASSYPRPGLAGGWSYNEQF
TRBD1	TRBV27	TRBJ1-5	ASSLYGQGNQPQH
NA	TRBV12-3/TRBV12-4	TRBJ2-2	ASSALNTGELF
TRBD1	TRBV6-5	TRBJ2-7	ASSPGTGGWYEQY
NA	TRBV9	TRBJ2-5	ASSVEYSHQETQY
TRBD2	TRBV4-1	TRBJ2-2	ASLPRTGGPVGELF
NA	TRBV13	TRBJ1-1	ASSWGRLNTEAF
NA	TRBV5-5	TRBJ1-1	ASSWRLTNTEAF
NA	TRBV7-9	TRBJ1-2	ASSPPGSQGGYT
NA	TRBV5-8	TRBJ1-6	ASSLRTFGTADSPLH
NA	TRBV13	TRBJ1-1	ASSLGVNTEAF
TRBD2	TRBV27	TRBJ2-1	ASSLGLAGVNEQF
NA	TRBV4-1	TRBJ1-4	ASSPRQDGTKLF
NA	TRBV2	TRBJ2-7	ASRRGGLYEQY
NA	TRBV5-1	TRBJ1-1	ASSLETGGIAEAF
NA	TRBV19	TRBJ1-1	ASSLGGNTEAF
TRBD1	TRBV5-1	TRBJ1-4	ASSQGTDEKLF
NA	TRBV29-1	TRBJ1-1	SVDPSNTEAF
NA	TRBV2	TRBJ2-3	ASSGRQGGTDTQY
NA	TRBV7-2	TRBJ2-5	ASSFPGGETQY
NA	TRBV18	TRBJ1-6	ASSPGEGSGSPLH
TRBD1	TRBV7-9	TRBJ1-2	ASSLGQGDLHGYT
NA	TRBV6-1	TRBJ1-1	ASSDNGLKAF
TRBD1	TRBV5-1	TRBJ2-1	ASSLVAGGGNEQF
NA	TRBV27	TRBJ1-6	ASTSYNSPLH